Below are 32 T cell receptor beta chains sequenced from a single sample in a study of shared clonotypes between healthy human individuals. TCRdb's table, derived via immunoSEQ multiplex PCR, lists solely in-frame clones and lacks some. The sample has 1,500,000 or so clones, roughly 96% seen once. Material for sequencing was naive CD4+ T cells sorted from blood. Subset given: CD45RA+ positively selected. The receptor set was obtained from a man aged 30 to 45 in good health.

This sequence joins TRBV28 and TRBJ1-5; weak D call: TRBD1 (5 bases). The CDR3 length is 15 residues. Per germline, CDR1 MDHEN and CDR2 SYDVKM. V lost 5 bases to trimming and J lost 4 bases, with 15 bases between them. CDR3 in amino acids: CASSVRGGKNQPQHF. CDR3 nucleotide sequence: TGTGCCAGCAGTGTGAGGGGAGGTAAGAATCAGCCCCAGCATTTT.

The count of this clone is one. In DNA form, the CDR3 reads TGTGCCAGCAGCCGACAGGACAGAGACTATGGCTACACCTTC. This codes for CASSRQDRDYGYTF. The gene calls are TRBV9 and TRBJ1-2, with D possibly matching TRBD1 (6 bases). Trimming removed 4 bases from V and 3 bases from J, with 13 bases in between. CDR3 length: 14 residues. Germline V gene sequence: CDR1 SGDLS, CDR2 YYNGEE.

The rearrangement links TRBV20-1 to TRBJ2-3; D is uncertain. Trimming left V 7 bases short and J 1 base short, with 3 bases between. The CDR3 is 10 amino acids. Germline values: CDR1 DFQATT, CDR2 SNEGSKA (reference sequence). The CDR3 reads CSVGTDTQYF. Here the CDR3 DNA reads TGCAGTGTGGGCACAGATACGCAGTATTTT.

The chain has TRBV30 and TRBJ1-3, with D tentatively TRBD1 (6 bases). The CDR3 is made up of 13 amino acids. V was trimmed by 5 bases and J by 3 bases, leaving 11 bases between them. Looked up from germline, CDR1 is GTSNPN and CDR2 is SVGIG (reference sequence). The CDR3 reads CAWGTGLGNTIYF. The CDR3 coding sequence is TGTGCCTGGGGAACAGGGCTTGGAAACACCATATATTTT. Filled out from reference TRBV30 and TRBJ1-3, the complete variable domain reads SQTIHQWPATLVQPVGSPLSLECTVEGTSNPNLYWYRQAAGRGLQLLFYSVGIGQISSEVPQNLSASRPQDRQFILSSKKLLLSDSGFYLCAWGTGLGNTIYFGEGSWLTVV.

The chain couples TRBV6-5 to TRBJ2-1; D assignment may be TRBD1 or TRBD2 (5 bases each). V lost 4 bases and J lost 7, with 17 bases in between. CDR3 length equals 15 residues. In germline, CDR1 is MNHEY, CDR2 SVGAGI. Here the CDR3 DNA reads TGTGCCAGCAGTTCGGGACCGGTGGATTATAATGAGCAGTTCTTC. Protein product: CASSSGPVDYNEQFF.

The J gene is TRBJ2-7, the V gene TRBV19; D possibly corresponds to TRBD1 (6 bases). CDR1 and CDR2 (germline): LNHDA, SQIVND (reference sequence). V lost 2 bases, J lost 2 bases, and 10 bases lay in between. The CDR3 has 14 residues. The CDR3 DNA reads as TGTGCCAGTAGTATAACAGGGACCACCTACGAGCAGTACTTC. It specifies CASSITGTTYEQYF.

This sequence joins TRBV5-6 and TRBJ2-1; D is uncertain. From germline, CDR1 is SGHDT and CDR2 YYEEEE. The V end lost 3 bases, the J end lost 5 bases, and 9 bases lay between the germline ends. This CDR3 has 13 amino acids. The CDR3 sequence: CASSYDLNNEQFF. CDR3 DNA sequence: TGTGCCAGCAGCTACGACCTTAACAATGAGCAGTTCTTC.

The rearrangement links TRBV5-5 to TRBJ1-2; the D gene is possibly TRBD1 (5 bases). Germline loops: CDR1 SGHKS, CDR2 YYEKEE (reference sequence). The germline V and J ends were trimmed by 4 bases and 2 bases, with 6 bases remaining between them. The CDR3 consists of 12 residues. As DNA, the CDR3 is TGTGCCAGCAGCCCAGGGAACTATGGCTACACCTTC. It translates to CASSPGNYGYTF.

The chain combines TRBV28 with TRBJ1-2, with D maybe TRBD1 (5 bases). The CDR3 length is 13 residues. Trimming removed 5 bases at V and 6 bases at J, with 13 bases between. The germline V gene has CDR1 MDHEN and CDR2 SYDVKM. The CDR3 loop reads CASSEGSRHGYTF. CDR3 coding DNA: TGTGCCAGCAGTGAGGGGTCGAGGCATGGCTACACCTTC.

V usage is TRBV7-2 and J usage is TRBJ2-7, with D possibly being TRBD2 (6 bases). Trimming took 7 bases from V and 3 from J, leaving 16 bases between them. This CDR3 contains 14 residues. Germline assignment: CDR1 SGHTA and CDR2 FQGNSA. CDR3 in amino acids: CASKVSGTVYEQYF. CDR3 in DNA: TGTGCCAGCAAAGTTAGCGGCACAGTCTACGAGCAGTACTTC.

As concerns this clone: The same CDR3 can be traced to other DNA sequences in this sample. The chain combines TRBV6-5 with TRBJ2-3; no clear D gene. Germline V CDR1 and CDR2: MNHEY, SVGAGI. V dropped 7 bases and J dropped 1 base, with 3 bases sitting between them. This CDR3 is 11 amino acids long. For the CDR3, the DNA is TGTGCCAGCAAGGGCACAGATACGCAGTATTTT. Amino acid sequence: CASKGTDTQYF.

The table lists this clone with a count of one. J is TRBJ1-3 and V is TRBV7-9; no firm D call. The CDR3 has 12 residues. Germline assignment: CDR1 SEHNR and CDR2 FQNEAQ (reference sequence). Trimming removed 5 bases from V and 0 bases from J, with 2 bases in between. CDR3 protein: CASSDSGNTIYF. The CDR3 nucleotides read TGTGCCAGCAGCGACTCTGGAAACACCATATATTTT.

The chain carries TRBV27 and TRBJ2-3, with 10 bases identical to TRBD2. The CDR3 length is 17 residues. The V gene end was trimmed by 6 bases and the J gene end by 2 bases; junction bases not matched to a gene: 11. Per the germline V gene, CDR1 is MNHEY and CDR2 is SMNVEV (reference sequence). The CDR3 DNA reads as TGTGCCAGCAGCAAAGGTTCACTAGCGGGATTCACAGATACGCAGTATTTT. Its protein is CASSKGSLAGFTDTQYF.

The V call is TRBV30, the J call TRBJ2-1, with a tentative D call TRBD2 (5 bases). Between the trimmed V and J ends, which lost 2 bases and 7 bases, there was a span of 9 bases. Per the germline V gene, CDR1 is GTSNPN and CDR2 is SVGIG (reference sequence). This CDR3 is 12 amino acids long. As DNA, the CDR3 is TGTGCCTGGAGTCGTAGCGAGAATGAGCAGTTCTTC. Protein: CAWSRSENEQFF. Full variable domain (outside the CDR3, taken from reference TRBV30 and TRBJ2-1): SQTIHQWPATLVQPVGSPLSLECTVEGTSNPNLYWYRQAAGRGLQLLFYSVGIGQISSEVPQNLSASRPQDRQFILSSKKLLLSDSGFYLCAWSRSENEQFFGPGTRLTVL.

The J gene is TRBJ2-5, the V gene TRBV7-3, with D hard to call. Looked up from germline, CDR1 is SGHTA and CDR2 is FQGTGA. This CDR3 is built from 13 residues. Trimming cost V 5 bases and J 5 bases, with 12 bases left between them. The CDR3: CASSVGSQETQYF. CDR3 sequence (DNA): TGTGCCAGCAGCGTCGGGTCGCAGGAGACCCAGTACTTC.

The chain recombines TRBV28 with TRBJ1-4; weak D call: TRBD1 (5 bases). This CDR3 is 16 amino acids long. V lost 3 bases and J lost 0, with 11 bases in between. Germline V gene lookup returns CDR1 MDHEN and CDR2 SYDVKM. The CDR3 here is CASSFMGTPTNEKLFF. Here the CDR3 DNA reads TGTGCCAGCAGTTTCATGGGGACTCCAACTAATGAAAAACTGTTTTTT.

This clone was counted once. The rearrangement joins TRBV5-1 to TRBJ2-1; D is unclear. The length of the CDR3 is 14 residues. V was clipped by 3 bases and J by 6 bases, with 13 bases between them. The V gene's germline CDR1 is SGHRS and CDR2 YFSETQ. This CDR3 reads CASSSTPPGNEQFF. CDR3 DNA sequence: TGCGCCAGCAGCTCAACACCCCCGGGCAATGAGCAGTTCTTC.

This clone was observed a single time. The junction departs from the called germline gene at one end, perhaps through a read error. The chain has TRBV11-2 and TRBJ2-7; 9 bases are shared with TRBD2. This CDR3 comprises 15 residues. Germline CDR1 reads SGHAT; CDR2 reads FQNNGV. The CDR3 loop reads CASTLRGGRAREQYF. The CDR3 DNA follows: TGTGCCAGCACCTTACGGGGCGGGAGGGCCCGGGAGCAGTACTTC.

The gene calls are TRBV10-3 and TRBJ1-2, with no clear D. The CDR3 spans 12 residues. The V end was cut by 2 bases, the J end by 8 bases, with 9 bases between. Germline CDR1 and CDR2: ENHRY and SYGVKD. Here the CDR3 reads CAISERPPGYTF. As DNA, the CDR3 is TGTGCCATCAGTGAGAGACCCCCGGGCTACACCTTC.

The gene calls are TRBV18 and TRBJ2-1; D unclear. The CDR3 is 14 amino acids. V lost 5 bases and J lost 6, with 14 bases in between. Germline V gives CDR1 KGHSH, CDR2 LQKENI. The CDR3 coding sequence is TGTGCCAGCTCAAACTCTAACCCCCGCAATGAGCAGTTCTTC. Encoded protein: CASSNSNPRNEQFF. The full variable domain, its missing parts supplied by reference TRBV18 and TRBJ2-1, is NAGVMQNPRHLVRRRGQEARLRCSPMKGHSHVYWYRQLPEEGLKFMVYLQKENIIDESGMPKERFSAEFPKEGPSILRIQQVVRGDSAAYFCASSNSNPRNEQFFGPGTRLTVL.

The rearrangement joins TRBV6-4 to TRBJ2-7, with 7 bases matching TRBD1. The J segment lost 4 bases and the V segment lost 0 bases, leaving 6 bases of the junction unmatched. The CDR3 spans 15 residues. The V gene's germline CDR1 is MRHNA and CDR2 SNTAGT. The CDR3, as DNA: TGTGCCAGCAGTGACTCCGTTGGGACAGTTTACGAGCAGTACTTC. Its protein is CASSDSVGTVYEQYF.

The rearrangement joins TRBV28 to TRBJ2-7, with D perhaps matching TRBD2 (6 bases). This CDR3 has 14 amino acids. With 5 bases removed from V and 5 bases from J, the gap between germline ends came to 16 bases. Per germline, CDR1 MDHEN and CDR2 SYDVKM. The DNA for the CDR3 is TGTGCCAGCAGTCCCCTTGGGGGGAACCACGAGCAGTACTTC. It encodes CASSPLGGNHEQYF.

The rearrangement links TRBV5-1 to TRBJ2-5; TRBD2 aligns across 7 bases. CDR1 is SGHRS and CDR2 is YFSETQ in the germline V gene. J gave up 3 bases and V 3 bases, and 5 bases lay outside the gene matches. This CDR3 has 14 amino acids. The CDR3 spells CASSWATSEETQYF. The CDR3 DNA reads TGCGCCAGCAGCTGGGCCACTAGCGAAGAGACCCAGTACTTC. The full variable domain, its missing parts supplied by reference TRBV5-1 and TRBJ2-5, is KAGVTQTPRYLIKTRGQQVTLSCSPISGHRSVSWYQQTPGQGLQFLFEYFSETQRNKGNFPGRFSGRQFSNSRSEMNVSTLELGDSALYLCASSWATSEETQYFGPGTRLLVL.

The chain couples TRBV9 to TRBJ2-1; 8 bases align to TRBD1. Losses at the gene ends were 5 bases for V and 3 bases for J; bases not matched to a gene: 7. Germline CDR1 SGDLS, CDR2 YYNGEE. This CDR3 has 15 residues. The CDR3 loop reads CASSLTGTGYNEQFF. Written as DNA, the CDR3 is TGTGCCAGCAGTCTAACCGGGACAGGCTACAATGAGCAGTTCTTC. The complete variable domain, with remaining parts taken from reference TRBV9 and TRBJ2-1, reads DSGVTQTPKHLITATGQRVTLRCSPRSGDLSVYWYQQSLDQGLQFLIQYYNGEERAKGNILERFSAQQFPDLHSELNLSSLELGDSALYFCASSLTGTGYNEQFFGPGTRLTVL.

The chain is built from TRBV6-1 and TRBJ2-7; D not certain. V was shortened by 1 base and J by 4 bases, with 8 bases between the two germline ends. Germline V gives CDR1 MNHNS, CDR2 SASEGT. This CDR3 spans 13 amino acids. This CDR3 reads CASSEGAVYEQYF. The CDR3 bases are TGTGCCAGCAGTGAAGGGGCAGTTTACGAGCAGTACTTC.

The genes are TRBV29-1 and TRBJ1-2, with TRBD1 matching 7 bases. V was pared by 4 bases and J by 5 bases, with 7 bases of the junction left unmatched. The CDR3 consists of 13 residues. Looked up from germline, CDR1 is SQVTM and CDR2 is ANQGSEA. The CDR3 DNA reads TGCAGCGTTGGGGGACAGTCTTATTATGGCTACACCTTC. Its translation is CSVGGQSYYGYTF. Full variable domain (missing parts from reference TRBV29-1 and TRBJ1-2): SAVISQKPSRDICQRGTSLTIQCQVDSQVTMMFWYRQQPGQSLTLIATANQGSEATYESGFVIDKFPISRPNLTFSTLTVSNMSPEDSSIYLCSVGGQSYYGYTFGSGTRLTVV.

The chain is built from TRBV6-5 and TRBJ2-7; D remains unclear. CDR1 and CDR2 from the germline V gene are MNHEY and SVGAGI. Deletions cut 0 bases from V and 7 bases from J, with 13 bases between. CDR3 length: 14 amino acids. CDR3 protein: CASSYSKLQWEQYF. The CDR3 DNA sequence: TGTGCCAGCAGTTACTCGAAACTACAGTGGGAGCAGTACTTC.

This chain joins TRBV4-3 and TRBJ2-2, with D uncertain. V was pared by 2 bases and J by 6 bases, with 10 bases between. CDR3 length equals 14 residues. The germline V gene encodes CDR1 LGHNA and CDR2 YSLEER. As DNA, the CDR3 is TGCGCCAGCAGCCAAACGAGGATATCCGGGGAGCTGTTTTTT. Its protein is CASSQTRISGELFF.

The chain links TRBV10-3 to TRBJ2-5; 7 nucleotides match TRBD2. CDR3 length: 17 amino acids. With 6 bases clipped from V and 2 bases from J, the junction kept 15 bases outside the gene matches. Germline V lookup: CDR1 ENHRY, CDR2 SYGVKD. This chain's CDR3 is CAIRGEAGRDHQETQYF. The CDR3 DNA is TGTGCCATCAGAGGAGAGGCGGGGAGGGATCATCAAGAGACCCAGTACTTC.

This sequence joins TRBV6-1 and TRBJ2-2; 8 nucleotides match TRBD1. CDR1 and CDR2 (germline): MNHNS, SASEGT. V shed 7 bases, J shed 6 bases, and the junction held 10 bases outside the gene matches. CDR3 length: 15 residues. CDR3 nucleotides: TGTGCCAGCAATATCGACAGGGGAGTGCCCGGGGAGCTGTTTTTT. It is translated as CASNIDRGVPGELFF.

This chain connects TRBV7-6 to TRBJ2-1; D ambiguous. Germline V lookup: CDR1 SGHVS, CDR2 FNYEAQ. Deletions cut 4 bases from V and 1 base from J, with 11 bases between. This CDR3 is 15 amino acids long. Written as DNA, the CDR3 is TGTGCCAGCAGCTCCGAGCTGTGGTCCTACAATGAGCAGTTCTTC. Translating gives CASSSELWSYNEQFF.

The chain is built from TRBV10-1 and TRBJ2-7; perhaps TRBD2 as D (5 bases). The V gene lost 0 bases and the J gene lost 2 bases, with 11 bases spanning the gap. Per the germline V gene, CDR1 is WNHNN and CDR2 is SYGVQD (reference sequence). CDR3 size: 15 residues. The DNA for the CDR3 is TGCGCCAGCAGTGAGTCCGGACTCGATGCCTACGAGCAGTACTTC. Amino acid sequence: CASSESGLDAYEQYF.